The next 21 T cell receptor beta chains were all read from a single sample in a study of beta chain features in type 1 diabetes. Every bit of the isolated RNA underwent reverse transcription, so sequencing read expressed TCRB transcripts. TCRdb keeps only in-frame clones here, not all; method: immunoSEQ multiplex PCR. The table lists 250,000 to 300,000 clones, roughly 25% of them singletons. For these TCRs, the target antigens are not known. The study, taken as a whole, reports: Among all four CD4+ subsets, Type 1 diabetes patients had TCRB CDR3s that were moderately but significantly shorter.

Input material: naive CD4+ T cells from blood. All receptors derive from a woman under 40 with type 1 diabetes.

This clone was seen a few times. This chain connects TRBV5-4 to TRBJ2-1; 11 bases align to TRBD1. CDR1 and CDR2 (germline): SGHNT, YYREEE (reference sequence). V gave up 3 bases and J gave up 4 bases; unmatched junction bases: 6. This CDR3 has 16 amino acids. The CDR3 sequence is CASSSLGQGAYNEQFF. CDR3 DNA: TGTGCCAGCAGCTCCCTAGGACAGGGGGCGTACAATGAGCAGTTCTTC.

This clone was detected a few times. The V gene is TRBV11-2, the J gene TRBJ2-5; D is perhaps TRBD2 (6 bases). Germline V gene lookup returns CDR1 SGHAT and CDR2 FQNNGV. Trimming removed 9 bases from V and 1 base from J, with 9 bases in between. The CDR3 is 12 amino acids. The CDR3 loop reads CASGSGQETQYF. CDR3 nucleotide sequence: TGTGCCAGTGGTAGCGGCCAAGAGACCCAGTACTTC. Supplemented by reference TRBV11-2 and TRBJ2-5, the full variable domain reads EAGVAQSPRYKIIEKRQSVAFWCNPISGHATLYWYQQILGQGPKLLIQFQNNGVVDDSQLPKDRFSAERLKGVDSTLKIQPAKLEDSAVYLCASGSGQETQYFGPGTRLLVL.

This clone was seen only a few times. The V call is TRBV29-1, the J call TRBJ2-2, with D perhaps TRBD1 (5 bases). CDR1 and CDR2 from the germline V gene are SQVTM and ANQGSEA. CDR3 size: 16 residues. Trimming stripped 3 bases from V and 6 bases from J, with 20 bases between. CDR3 sequence (DNA): TGCAGCGTTGAGGGCCAGGGTTGGCCCCAAGCCGGGGAGCTGTTTTTT. Translation gives CSVEGQGWPQAGELFF.

The chain couples TRBV7-2 to TRBJ2-7; 10 bases are a match to TRBD2. CDR1 is SGHTA, CDR2 FQGNSA, per germline. This CDR3 is 16 amino acids long. V lost 6 bases and J lost 3; bases outside the gene matches: 11. The CDR3: CASRNSAGTSVYEQYF. The CDR3 DNA sequence: TGTGCCAGCAGAAACAGTGCAGGGACTAGCGTCTACGAGCAGTACTTC.

This clone was counted a few times. The chain is built from TRBV29-1 and TRBJ2-1, with no clear D. In germline, CDR1 is SQVTM, CDR2 ANQGSEA. Trimming cost V 3 bases and J 4 bases, with 7 bases left between them. The length of the CDR3 is 12 residues. The CDR3 DNA is TGCAGCGTTGACCTATCATACAATGAGCAGTTCTTC. The encoded protein is CSVDLSYNEQFF.

V gene TRBV7-9 combines with J gene TRBJ2-6; no clear D. The CDR3 is 14 residues long. Germline V lookup: CDR1 SEHNR, CDR2 FQNEAQ (reference sequence). Trimming cost V 5 bases and J 3 bases, with 8 bases left between them. CDR3 in DNA: TGTGCCAGCAGCCTTGCGTATGGGGCCAACGTCCTGACTTTC. The encoded protein is CASSLAYGANVLTF.

This chain uses TRBV30 with TRBJ1-2; D is ambiguous. The CDR3 is made up of 13 amino acids. V was clipped by 1 base and J by 6 bases, with 12 bases between them. CDR1 and CDR2 from the germline V gene are GTSNPN and SVGIG (reference sequence). The CDR3 loop reads CAWSESLENGYTF. The CDR3 bases are TGTGCCTGGAGTGAGTCCCTCGAGAATGGCTACACCTTC.

This clone was picked up a small number of times. The chain recombines TRBV10-3 with TRBJ2-1, with 7 positions matching TRBD2. CDR3 size: 15 residues. Germline trimming cut 9 bases from V and 5 bases from J; bases unmatched to any gene: 13. Looked up from germline, CDR1 is ENHRY and CDR2 is SYGVKD. This CDR3 is CAINLGLDPNNEQFF. In DNA form, the CDR3 reads TGTGCCATAAACCTCGGACTAGATCCCAACAATGAGCAGTTCTTC.

The rearrangement links TRBV10-3 to TRBJ2-7, with 12 bases fitting TRBD2. CDR3 length: 14 residues. CDR1 and CDR2 (germline): ENHRY, SYGVKD. J was trimmed by 5 bases and V by 4 bases; bases with no gene match: 3. The chain's CDR3 is CAISAGLAGHEQYF. The CDR3 region has the DNA TGTGCCATCAGTGCGGGACTAGCGGGCCACGAGCAGTACTTC.

The chain uses TRBV7-2 and TRBJ2-5; tentatively, D is TRBD1 (5 bases). The V end was cut by 3 bases, the J end by 2 bases, with 13 bases between. Germline assignment: CDR1 SGHTA and CDR2 FQGNSA. This CDR3 region has 15 residues. As DNA, the CDR3 is TGTGCCAGCAGCTTCCAGGGTGGCGGACAAGAGACCCAGTACTTC. The encoded protein is CASSFQGGGQETQYF. The full variable domain, rest sourced from reference TRBV7-2 and TRBJ2-5, is GAGVSQSPSNKVTEKGKDVELRCDPISGHTALYWYRQSLGQGLEFLIYFQGNSAPDKSGLPSDRFSAERTGGSVSTLTIQRTQQEDSAVYLCASSFQGGGQETQYFGPGTRLLVL.

The rearrangement links TRBV7-9 to TRBJ1-5; 7 nucleotides agree with TRBD1. Germline V lookup: CDR1 SEHNR, CDR2 FQNEAQ (reference sequence). V was pared by 3 bases and J by 6 bases, with 2 bases of the junction left unmatched. The CDR3 is 13 amino acids. The CDR3 protein is CASSFDRVQPQHF. As DNA, the CDR3 is TGTGCCAGCAGCTTCGACAGGGTTCAGCCCCAGCATTTT.

This clone showed up just a few times. This sample includes further DNA sequences coding for the same CDR3. CDR3 loop: CASSVTGYNEQFF. The CDR3 DNA follows: TGTGCCAGCAGCGTAACGGGATACAATGAGCAGTTCTTC. This chain joins TRBV9 and TRBJ2-1; D possibly corresponds to TRBD2 (5 bases). Trimming took 1 base from V and 4 from J, leaving 6 bases between them. The CDR3 is 13 residues long. Germline assignment: CDR1 SGDLS and CDR2 YYNGEE.

The chain combines TRBV11-2 with TRBJ2-1; D unclear. The V gene's germline CDR1 is SGHAT and CDR2 FQNNGV. The CDR3 loop spans 15 amino acids. V lost 1 base, J lost 3 bases, and 10 bases lay in between. The CDR3 region is CASSLGQAIYNEQFF. The CDR3 DNA reads as TGTGCCAGCAGCTTAGGGCAGGCCATCTACAATGAGCAGTTCTTC.

This chain links TRBV29-1 with TRBJ2-3, with D uncertain. The CDR3 is made up of 12 amino acids. CDR1 SQVTM and CDR2 ANQGSEA come from the germline V gene. V was cut by 3 bases and J by 4 bases, with 8 bases left in between. The CDR3 nucleotides are TGCAGCGTTGACACTAATTCAGATACGCAGTATTTT. This gives the protein CSVDTNSDTQYF.

The rearrangement joins TRBV29-1 to TRBJ2-7; 7 bases align to TRBD2. The CDR3 extends over 15 amino acids. Germline values: CDR1 SQVTM, CDR2 ANQGSEA. V was pared by 1 base and J by 2 bases, with 8 bases of the junction left unmatched. CDR3 sequence reads: CSVEVYAGDTYEQYF. The CDR3, as DNA: TGCAGCGTTGAAGTTTATGCGGGAGACACCTACGAGCAGTACTTC.

The chain links TRBV28 to TRBJ2-7, with a tentative D call TRBD1 (5 bases). CDR1 and CDR2 (germline): MDHEN, SYDVKM. Trimming took off 5 bases at V and 4 bases at J, with 9 bases between the two ends. This CDR3 spans 12 amino acids. In nucleotides, the CDR3 is TGTGCCAGCAGTGCCCCAGGGTACGAGCAGTACTTC. This encodes CASSAPGYEQYF.

The rearrangement uses TRBV28 and TRBJ2-3, with D perhaps matching TRBD2 (6 bases). The ends were cut back, 5 bases at V and 5 bases at J, with 14 bases in the middle. Germline CDR1 reads MDHEN; CDR2 reads SYDVKM. The CDR3 loop spans 14 amino acids. For the CDR3, the DNA is TGTGCCAGCAGTAGGGGCGCGGGGATAGATACGCAGTATTTT. Translation gives CASSRGAGIDTQYF. The full variable domain, in which reference TRBV28 and TRBJ2-3 provide the parts outside the CDR3, is DVKVTQSSRYLVKRTGEKVFLECVQDMDHENMFWYRQDPGLGLRLIYFSYDVKMKEKGDIPEGYSVSREKKERFSLILESASTNQTSMYLCASSRGAGIDTQYFGPGTRLTVL.

The chain employs TRBV7-9 and TRBJ2-2; maybe TRBD1 (6 bases). The germline V and J ends were trimmed by 3 bases and 4 bases, with 12 bases remaining between them. The CDR3 spans 15 residues. In germline, CDR1 is SEHNR, CDR2 FQNEAQ (reference sequence). The CDR3 spells CASSLTGSITGELFF. CDR3 coding DNA: TGTGCCAGCAGCTTGACAGGAAGTATCACCGGGGAGCTGTTTTTT.

The chain employs TRBV20-1 and TRBJ1-1; no firm D call. Germline CDR1 is DFQATT and CDR2 is SNEGSKA (reference sequence). The CDR3 loop spans 11 amino acids. The ends were cut back, 5 bases at V and 6 bases at J, with 10 bases in the middle. This CDR3 is CSAGGGAEAFF. Written as DNA, the CDR3 is TGCAGTGCTGGTGGCGGCGCTGAAGCTTTCTTT.

This rearrangement joins TRBV4-2 to TRBJ1-1; weak D call: TRBD1 (5 bases). The CDR3 length is 14 residues. Trimming removed 3 bases at V and 0 bases at J, with 8 bases between. Germline CDR1 reads LGHNA; CDR2 reads YNFKEQ. Here the CDR3 reads CASSQGLMNTEAFF. In DNA, the CDR3 is TGTGCCAGCAGCCAGGGACTCATGAACACTGAAGCTTTCTTT.

This clone was detected a few times. The chain has TRBV7-9 and TRBJ1-5; 7 bases line up with TRBD1. This CDR3 is 13 amino acids long. J gave up 6 bases and V 5 bases, and 4 bases lay outside the gene matches. Per the germline V gene, CDR1 is SEHNR and CDR2 is FQNEAQ (reference sequence). The CDR3 coding sequence is TGTGCCAGCAGCCCGACAGGGATTCAGCCCCAGCATTTT. This encodes CASSPTGIQPQHF.